These T cell receptor beta chains were read from a single sample in a study of T-cell memory formation after mild COVID-19. TCRdb reanalysed the 5' RACE reads using MiXCR and keeps one entry per CDR3 protein. The sample lists about 440,000 distinct CDR3 sequences, 20% seen once, with around 9.2% in the top ten. The sequenced material came from PBMCs or a T cell subset sorted from them (not recorded which). These receptors originate from an adult woman who had mild COVID-19 (a few samples of this study predate the infection). Cell type and time point are not known. CDR3s include the opening cysteine and the closing phenylalanine or tryptophan. D genes are given only for firm matches. Some rows have no size entry. The others give once, few or many, or a class for an expanded clone.

J gene: TRBJ2-7
D gene: TRBD1
clone size: NA
V gene: TRBV29-1
CDR3 protein: CSVVTGTVTYEQYF
CDR3 DNA: TGCAGCGTTGTTACCGGGACAGTCACCTACGAGCAGTACTTC

J gene: TRBJ2-7
D gene: TRBD2
clone size: NA
V gene: TRBV4-2
CDR3 protein: CASSQEASGSGEQYF
CDR3 DNA: TGTGCCAGCAGCCAAGAGGCTAGCGGGAGCGGAGAGCAGTACTTC

J gene: TRBJ2-1
D gene: NA
clone size: NA
V gene: TRBV7-6
CDR3 protein: CASSLLVQEREQFF
CDR3 DNA: TGTGCCAGCAGCTTATTGGTCCAAGAAAGGGAGCAGTTCTTC

J gene: TRBJ2-3
D gene: NA
clone size: NA
V gene: TRBV9
CDR3 protein: CASSVDGSSSWRTDTQYF
CDR3 DNA: TGTGCCAGCAGCGTGGATGGGTCTAGCTCCTGGAGGACAGATACGCAGTATTTT

J gene: TRBJ2-1
D gene: TRBD2
clone size: NA
V gene: TRBV6-2/TRBV6-3
CDR3 protein: CASSYTGLAGANNEQFF
CDR3 DNA: TGTGCCAGCAGTTACACTGGACTAGCGGGAGCCAACAATGAGCAGTTCTTC

J gene: TRBJ2-7
D gene: NA
clone size: NA
V gene: TRBV7-6
CDR3 protein: CASSLGRVSGSSYEQYF
CDR3 DNA: TGTGCCAGCAGCTTAGGGCGCGTGTCAGGGTCCTCCTACGAGCAGTACTTC

J gene: TRBJ2-2
D gene: TRBD1
clone size: few
V gene: TRBV24-1
CDR3 protein: CATARRQGAIEDTGELFF
CDR3 DNA: TGTGCCACCGCACGAAGACAGGGGGCAATTGAGGACACCGGGGAGCTGTTTTTT

J gene: TRBJ1-1
D gene: NA
clone size: NA
V gene: TRBV5-5
CDR3 protein: CASSLEPLNTEAFF
CDR3 DNA: TGTGCCAGCAGCTTGGAACCGTTGAACACTGAAGCTTTCTTT

J gene: TRBJ2-7
D gene: NA
clone size: NA
V gene: TRBV19
CDR3 protein: CASSINLAYEQYF
CDR3 DNA: TGTGCCAGTAGTATCAACCTAGCCTACGAGCAGTACTTC

J gene: TRBJ2-2
D gene: NA
clone size: few
V gene: TRBV12-3/TRBV12-4
CDR3 protein: CASSFGAAYTGELFF
CDR3 DNA: TGTGCCAGCAGTTTCGGTGCCGCCTACACCGGGGAGCTGTTTTTT

J gene: TRBJ2-7
D gene: TRBD1
clone size: NA
V gene: TRBV30
CDR3 protein: CAWCEGTGSSEQYF
CDR3 DNA: TGTGCCTGGTGTGAGGGGACAGGGTCCAGCGAGCAGTACTTC

J gene: TRBJ1-1
D gene: NA
clone size: few
V gene: TRBV6-5
CDR3 protein: CASSTGAQAFF
CDR3 DNA: TGTGCCAGCAGTACGGGGGCACAAGCTTTCTTT

J gene: TRBJ2-2
D gene: NA
clone size: many
V gene: TRBV5-1
CDR3 protein: CASTVPSEGELFF
CDR3 DNA: TGCGCCAGCACTGTACCTAGCGAAGGGGAGCTGTTTTTT

J gene: TRBJ2-1
D gene: NA
clone size: NA
V gene: TRBV30
CDR3 protein: CAWGRRSPRRDNEQFF
CDR3 DNA: TGTGCCTGGGGGAGGCGAAGTCCCCGGCGGGACAATGAGCAGTTCTTC

J gene: TRBJ2-5
D gene: TRBD2
clone size: NA
V gene: TRBV2
CDR3 protein: CASGLGETQYF
CDR3 DNA: TGTGCCAGCGGACTAGGGGAGACCCAGTACTTC

J gene: TRBJ1-2
D gene: NA
clone size: NA
V gene: TRBV11-2
CDR3 protein: CASSNKPQNYGYTF
CDR3 DNA: TGTGCCAGCAGCAATAAGCCGCAGAACTATGGCTACACCTTC

J gene: TRBJ1-2
D gene: NA
clone size: NA
V gene: TRBV7-9
CDR3 protein: CASSLGAANYGYTF
CDR3 DNA: TGTGCCAGCAGCTTAGGGGCGGCTAACTATGGCTACACCTTC

J gene: TRBJ1-1
D gene: NA
clone size: few
V gene: TRBV12-3/TRBV12-4
CDR3 protein: CASSLVEGNTEAFF
CDR3 DNA: TGTGCCAGCAGTTTAGTCGAGGGGAACACTGAAGCTTTCTTT

J gene: TRBJ2-3
D gene: TRBD2
clone size: few
V gene: TRBV20-1
CDR3 protein: CSAGLFAGGQDTQYF
CDR3 DNA: TGCAGTGCTGGTCTCTTTGCGGGGGGGCAAGATACGCAGTATTTT

J gene: TRBJ1-5
D gene: TRBD1
clone size: NA
V gene: TRBV6-2/TRBV6-3
CDR3 protein: CASRLGTGFNQPQHF
CDR3 DNA: TGTGCCAGCAGATTAGGGACAGGGTTCAATCAGCCCCAGCATTTT

J gene: TRBJ1-2
D gene: NA
clone size: NA
V gene: TRBV2
CDR3 protein: CASSDFSGYGYTF
CDR3 DNA: TGTGCCAGCAGCGACTTTTCCGGCTATGGCTACACCTTC

J gene: TRBJ2-3
D gene: TRBD2
clone size: NA
V gene: TRBV12-3/TRBV12-4
CDR3 protein: CASRARAGTPDTQYF
CDR3 DNA: TGTGCCAGCAGAGCGAGAGCGGGAACCCCAGATACGCAGTATTTT

J gene: TRBJ1-2
D gene: NA
clone size: NA
V gene: TRBV27
CDR3 protein: CASSLIVGNTYGYTF
CDR3 DNA: TGTGCCAGCAGTTTAATTGTAGGGAATACTTATGGCTACACCTTC

J gene: TRBJ2-1
D gene: TRBD1
clone size: NA
V gene: TRBV6-5
CDR3 protein: CASSSGQSSYNEQFF
CDR3 DNA: TGTGCCAGCAGTTCGGGACAGAGCTCCTACAATGAGCAGTTCTTC

J gene: TRBJ2-1
D gene: TRBD2
clone size: few
V gene: TRBV29-1
CDR3 protein: CSVNLAGGPNEQFF
CDR3 DNA: TGCAGCGTTAATCTAGCGGGGGGACCCAATGAGCAGTTCTTC

J gene: TRBJ2-2
D gene: TRBD2
clone size: NA
V gene: TRBV19
CDR3 protein: CASRGLAARGELFF
CDR3 DNA: TGTGCCAGCCGGGGACTAGCGGCTCGCGGGGAGCTGTTTTTT

J gene: TRBJ2-7
D gene: TRBD2
clone size: few
V gene: TRBV4-3
CDR3 protein: CASSQLRSTSGSYEQYF
CDR3 DNA: TGCGCCAGCAGCCAACTCCGGAGCACTAGCGGCTCCTACGAGCAGTACTTC

J gene: TRBJ2-2
D gene: NA
clone size: few
V gene: TRBV4-2
CDR3 protein: CASQDSFTGELFF
CDR3 DNA: TGTGCCAGCCAGGACTCCTTCACCGGGGAGCTGTTTTTT

J gene: TRBJ2-1
D gene: TRBD2
clone size: NA
V gene: TRBV4-1
CDR3 protein: CASSLGLPRLAGDDNEQFF
CDR3 DNA: TGCGCCAGCAGTCTCGGGCTTCCGAGACTAGCGGGAGATGACAATGAGCAGTTCTTC

J gene: TRBJ1-1
D gene: TRBD1
clone size: few
V gene: TRBV15
CDR3 protein: CATSRDDRGLSEAFF
CDR3 DNA: TGTGCCACCAGCAGAGACGACAGGGGGCTTTCTGAAGCTTTCTTT

J gene: TRBJ2-1
D gene: NA
clone size: NA
V gene: TRBV18
CDR3 protein: CASSPEDRAEYNEQFF
CDR3 DNA: TGTGCCAGCTCACCAGAGGACAGAGCAGAGTACAATGAGCAGTTCTTC

J gene: TRBJ2-1
D gene: NA
clone size: few
V gene: TRBV19
CDR3 protein: CASSPQRAEQFF
CDR3 DNA: TGTGCCAGTAGTCCTCAGCGGGCTGAGCAGTTCTTC

J gene: TRBJ2-5
D gene: NA
clone size: few
V gene: TRBV29-1
CDR3 protein: CSVDRGGETQYF
CDR3 DNA: TGCAGCGTTGATAGGGGTGGGGAGACCCAGTACTTC

J gene: TRBJ2-1
D gene: TRBD2
clone size: NA
V gene: TRBV4-3
CDR3 protein: CASSQRGSGSQNEQFF
CDR3 DNA: TGCGCCAGCAGCCAACGGGGGAGCGGGAGTCAAAATGAGCAGTTCTTC

J gene: TRBJ2-4
D gene: NA
clone size: NA
V gene: TRBV29-1
CDR3 protein: CSARRGGAKNIQYF
CDR3 DNA: TGCAGCGCCCGAAGAGGGGGAGCCAAAAACATTCAGTACTTC

J gene: TRBJ2-1
D gene: TRBD2
clone size: many
V gene: TRBV5-1
CDR3 protein: CASSLKGSETSGGADEQFF
CDR3 DNA: TGCGCCAGCAGCTTGAAAGGGTCCGAAACTAGCGGGGGGGCCGATGAGCAGTTCTTC

J gene: TRBJ2-6
D gene: TRBD2
clone size: NA
V gene: TRBV14
CDR3 protein: CASSFRTSGSGANVLTF
CDR3 DNA: TGTGCCAGCAGCTTCCGGACTAGCGGGAGTGGGGCCAACGTCCTGACTTTC

J gene: TRBJ2-5
D gene: TRBD2
clone size: few
V gene: TRBV10-3
CDR3 protein: CAIGGLEETQYF
CDR3 DNA: TGTGCCATCGGGGGACTAGAAGAGACCCAGTACTTC

J gene: TRBJ2-3
D gene: TRBD2
clone size: NA
V gene: TRBV30
CDR3 protein: CAWNGGITDTQYF
CDR3 DNA: TGTGCCTGGAACGGGGGGATCACAGATACGCAGTATTTT

J gene: TRBJ1-1
D gene: TRBD1
clone size: NA
V gene: TRBV20-1
CDR3 protein: CSATTGVGREAFF
CDR3 DNA: TGCAGTGCTACCACAGGGGTAGGGCGAGAAGCTTTCTTT

J gene: TRBJ2-3
D gene: TRBD2
clone size: NA
V gene: TRBV5-1
CDR3 protein: CASSLVVAGGADTQYF
CDR3 DNA: TGCGCCAGCAGCTTGGTCGTGGCGGGGGGAGCAGATACGCAGTATTTT

J gene: TRBJ2-1
D gene: NA
clone size: NA
V gene: TRBV7-2
CDR3 protein: CASSLAQAGANEQFF
CDR3 DNA: TGTGCCAGCAGCTTAGCCCAGGCAGGGGCCAATGAGCAGTTCTTC

J gene: TRBJ1-2
D gene: TRBD1
clone size: few
V gene: TRBV20-1
CDR3 protein: CSARADRRGLYGYTF
CDR3 DNA: TGCAGTGCTAGAGCGGACAGGAGGGGCCTCTATGGCTACACCTTC

J gene: TRBJ1-5
D gene: NA
clone size: few
V gene: TRBV7-9
CDR3 protein: CASSPGTYQPQHF
CDR3 DNA: TGTGCCAGCAGCCCCGGCACCTATCAGCCCCAGCATTTT

J gene: TRBJ2-1
D gene: TRBD2
clone size: few
V gene: TRBV29-1
CDR3 protein: CSVELGGEPARQFF
CDR3 DNA: TGCAGCGTTGAGCTCGGGGGGGAGCCCGCTCGGCAGTTCTTC

J gene: TRBJ2-3
D gene: TRBD2
clone size: many
V gene: TRBV20-1
CDR3 protein: CSARRGLAGGQGPTDTQYF
CDR3 DNA: TGCAGTGCTAGGCGCGGACTAGCGGGGGGCCAGGGCCCAACAGATACGCAGTATTTT

J gene: TRBJ1-1
D gene: NA
clone size: few
V gene: TRBV12-3/TRBV12-4
CDR3 protein: CAKGPPQGPTEAFF
CDR3 DNA: TGTGCCAAGGGCCCCCCCCAGGGCCCCACTGAAGCTTTCTTT

J gene: TRBJ2-1
D gene: TRBD2
clone size: NA
V gene: TRBV7-9
CDR3 protein: CASSPIAVNLAAPNEQFF
CDR3 DNA: TGTGCCAGCAGCCCTATTGCCGTCAACCTAGCGGCCCCCAATGAGCAGTTCTTC